The entry below gives a single TCR beta chain sequence along with its context. The sample comes from a study of cytomegalovirus exposure and HLA in healthy donors. V lost 4 bases to trimming and J lost 0 bases, with 19 bases between them. CDR3 length equals 19 residues. The V gene's germline CDR1 is LGHNA and CDR2 YNFKEQ. TCRdb's copy holds only in-frame clones and misses some; the assay was immunoSEQ multiplex PCR. In the table there are 95,000 to 150,000 clones, roughly 90% of which are singletons. Sequencing was done on a sample of PBMCs. The chain recombines TRBV4-2 with TRBJ2-6; D might be TRBD1 (6 bases). The origin of this receptor is a young woman in good health and CMV-seropositive. CDR3 sequence (DNA): TGTGCCAGCAGCCCCCGAGACAGGTCTTCGGGCTCTGGGGCCAACGTCCTGACTTTC. Translating gives CASSPRDRSSGSGANVLTF.